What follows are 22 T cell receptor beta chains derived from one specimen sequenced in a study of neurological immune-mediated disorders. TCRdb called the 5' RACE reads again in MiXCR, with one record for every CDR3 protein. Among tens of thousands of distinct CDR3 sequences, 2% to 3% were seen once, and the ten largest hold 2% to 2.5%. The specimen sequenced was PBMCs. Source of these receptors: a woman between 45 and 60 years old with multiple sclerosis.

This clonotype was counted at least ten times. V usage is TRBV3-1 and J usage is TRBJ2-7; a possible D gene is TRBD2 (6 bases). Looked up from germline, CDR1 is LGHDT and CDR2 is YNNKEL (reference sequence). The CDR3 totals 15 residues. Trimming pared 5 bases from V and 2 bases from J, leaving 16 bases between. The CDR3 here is CASSTRDRETYEQYF. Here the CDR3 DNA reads TGTGCCAGCAGCACCCGGGACCGGGAGACCTACGAGCAGTACTTC.

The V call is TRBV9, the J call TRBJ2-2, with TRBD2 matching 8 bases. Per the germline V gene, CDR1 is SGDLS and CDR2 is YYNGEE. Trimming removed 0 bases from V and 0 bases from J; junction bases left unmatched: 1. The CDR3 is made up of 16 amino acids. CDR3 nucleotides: TGTGCCAGCAGCGTAGGGGGACTAGCGAACACCGGGGAGCTGTTTTTT. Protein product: CASSVGGLANTGELFF.

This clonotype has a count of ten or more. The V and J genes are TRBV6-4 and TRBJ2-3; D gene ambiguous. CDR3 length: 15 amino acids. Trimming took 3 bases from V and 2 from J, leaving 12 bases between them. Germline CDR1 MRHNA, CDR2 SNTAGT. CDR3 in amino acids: CASSEGLRITDTQYF. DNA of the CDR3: TGTGCCAGCAGTGAAGGTTTACGGATCACAGATACGCAGTATTTT.

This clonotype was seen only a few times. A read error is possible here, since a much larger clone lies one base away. DNA of the CDR3: TGTGCCAGCAGCCGTGAAAGGGGTCATGGCTACACCTTC. This codes for CASSRERGHGYTF. This chain uses TRBV7-6 with TRBJ1-2; perhaps TRBD1 as D (5 bases). Trimming took 5 bases from V and 6 from J, leaving 13 bases between them. This CDR3 is 13 amino acids long. The germline V gene encodes CDR1 SGHVS and CDR2 FNYEAQ.

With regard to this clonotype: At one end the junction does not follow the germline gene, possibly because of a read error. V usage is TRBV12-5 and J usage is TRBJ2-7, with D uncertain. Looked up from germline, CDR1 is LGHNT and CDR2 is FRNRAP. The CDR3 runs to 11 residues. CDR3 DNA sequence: TGTGCTAGTGGTTTGGTTCACGAGCAGTGCTTC. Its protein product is CASGLVHEQCF.

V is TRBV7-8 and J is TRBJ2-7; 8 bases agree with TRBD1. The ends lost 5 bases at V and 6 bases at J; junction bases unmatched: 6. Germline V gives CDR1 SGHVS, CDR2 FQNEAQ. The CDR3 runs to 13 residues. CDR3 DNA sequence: TGTGCCAGCAGCCGGGGACAGGTTGCCGAGCAGTACTTC. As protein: CASSRGQVAEQYF. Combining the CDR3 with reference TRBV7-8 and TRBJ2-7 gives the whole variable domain GAGVSQSPRYKVAKRGQDVALRCDPISGHVSLFWYQQALGQGPEFLTYFQNEAQLDKSGLPSDRFFAERPEGSVSTLKIQRTQQEDSAVYLCASSRGQVAEQYFGPGTRLTVT.

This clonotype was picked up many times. The CDR3 here is CSVPPGRRFEAFF. The CDR3 coding sequence is TGCAGTGTTCCACCGGGTCGTCGATTTGAAGCTTTCTTT. The chain has TRBV20-1 and TRBJ1-1; D remains ambiguous. The CDR3 totals 13 residues. V lost 7 bases and J lost 7, with 19 bases in between. The V gene's germline CDR1 is DFQATT and CDR2 SNEGSKA (reference sequence).

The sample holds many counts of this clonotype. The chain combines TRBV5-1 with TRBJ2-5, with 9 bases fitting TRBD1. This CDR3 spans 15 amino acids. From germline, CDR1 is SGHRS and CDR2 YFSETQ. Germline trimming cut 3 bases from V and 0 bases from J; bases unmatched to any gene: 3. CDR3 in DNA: TGCGCCAGCAGCTGGACAGGGGCGAACCAAGAGACCCAGTACTTC. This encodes CASSWTGANQETQYF.

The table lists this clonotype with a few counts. CDR3 residues: CASSNPPAGEQFF. CDR3 coding DNA: TGTGCCAGTAGCAATCCCCCGGCAGGGGAGCAGTTCTTC. The rearrangement links TRBV19 to TRBJ2-1; TRBD1 is a possible D gene (5 bases). Germline V lookup: CDR1 LNHDA, CDR2 SQIVND (reference sequence). V gave up 6 bases and J gave up 10 bases, with 16 bases separating them. The CDR3 is made up of 13 amino acids.

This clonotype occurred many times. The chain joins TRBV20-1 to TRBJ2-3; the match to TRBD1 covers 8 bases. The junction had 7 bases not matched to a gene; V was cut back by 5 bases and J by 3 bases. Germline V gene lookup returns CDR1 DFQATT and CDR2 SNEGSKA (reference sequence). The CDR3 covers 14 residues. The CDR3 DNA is TGCAGTGCTTTTTTAGGGACAGGAACAGATACGCAGTATTTT. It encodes CSAFLGTGTDTQYF.

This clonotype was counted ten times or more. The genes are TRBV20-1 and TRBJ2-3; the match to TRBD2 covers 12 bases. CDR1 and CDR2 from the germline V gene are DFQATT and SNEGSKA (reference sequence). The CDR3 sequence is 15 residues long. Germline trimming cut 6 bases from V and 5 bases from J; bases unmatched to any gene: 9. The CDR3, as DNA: TGCAGTGCCCTTGGACTAGCGGGAAGAAGAGATACGCAGTATTTT. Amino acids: CSALGLAGRRDTQYF.

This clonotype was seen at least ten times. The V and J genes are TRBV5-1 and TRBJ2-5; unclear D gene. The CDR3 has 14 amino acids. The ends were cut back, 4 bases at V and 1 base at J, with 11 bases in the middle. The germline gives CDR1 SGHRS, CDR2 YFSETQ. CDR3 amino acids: CASSPGGLQETQYF. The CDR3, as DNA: TGCGCCAGCAGCCCCGGCGGCCTCCAAGAGACCCAGTACTTC. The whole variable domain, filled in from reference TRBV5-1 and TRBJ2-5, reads KAGVTQTPRYLIKTRGQQVTLSCSPISGHRSVSWYQQTPGQGLQFLFEYFSETQRNKGNFPGRFSGRQFSNSRSEMNVSTLELGDSALYLCASSPGGLQETQYFGPGTRLLVL.

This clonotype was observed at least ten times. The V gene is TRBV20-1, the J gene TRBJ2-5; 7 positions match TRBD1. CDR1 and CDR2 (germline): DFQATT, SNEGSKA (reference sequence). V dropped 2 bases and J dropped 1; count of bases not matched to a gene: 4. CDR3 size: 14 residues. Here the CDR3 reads CSARSRQGQETQYF. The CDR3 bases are TGCAGTGCTAGATCAAGACAGGGCCAAGAGACCCAGTACTTC.

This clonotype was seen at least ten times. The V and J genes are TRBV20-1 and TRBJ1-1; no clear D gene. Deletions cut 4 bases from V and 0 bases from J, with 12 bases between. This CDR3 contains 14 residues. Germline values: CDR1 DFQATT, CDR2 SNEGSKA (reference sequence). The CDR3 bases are TGCAGTGCTAAACCACCCGGAATGAACACTGAAGCTTTCTTT. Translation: CSAKPPGMNTEAFF.

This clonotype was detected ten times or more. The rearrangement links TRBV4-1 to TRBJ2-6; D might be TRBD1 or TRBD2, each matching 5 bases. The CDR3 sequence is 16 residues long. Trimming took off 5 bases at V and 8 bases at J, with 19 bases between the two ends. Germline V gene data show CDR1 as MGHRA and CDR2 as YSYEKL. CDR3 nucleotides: TGCGCCAGCAGCAGCCCCGGGACGAGTTCGTCCAACGTCCTGACTTTC. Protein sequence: CASSSPGTSSSNVLTF.

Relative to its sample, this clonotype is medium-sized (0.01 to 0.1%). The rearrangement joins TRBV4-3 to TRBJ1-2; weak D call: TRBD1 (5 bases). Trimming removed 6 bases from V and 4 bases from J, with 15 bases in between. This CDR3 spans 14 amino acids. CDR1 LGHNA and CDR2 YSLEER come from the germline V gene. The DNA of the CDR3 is TGCGCCAGCAGAGGGGAGGGCTCGGGCTATGGCTACACCTTC. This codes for CASRGEGSGYGYTF.

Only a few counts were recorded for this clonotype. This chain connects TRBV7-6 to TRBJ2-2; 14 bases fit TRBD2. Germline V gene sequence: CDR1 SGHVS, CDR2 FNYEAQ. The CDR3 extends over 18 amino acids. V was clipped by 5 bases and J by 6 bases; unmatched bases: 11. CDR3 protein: CASSPRLAGGLEPGELFF. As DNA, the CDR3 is TGTGCCAGCAGCCCCAGACTAGCGGGGGGGCTCGAACCCGGGGAGCTGTTTTTT.

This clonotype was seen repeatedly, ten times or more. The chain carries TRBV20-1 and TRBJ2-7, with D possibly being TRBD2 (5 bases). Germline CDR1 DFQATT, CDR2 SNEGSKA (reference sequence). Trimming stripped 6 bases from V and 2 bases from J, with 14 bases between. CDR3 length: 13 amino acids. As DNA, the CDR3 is TGCAGTGCCGAGGGTCCTTCTACCTACGAGCAGTACTTC. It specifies CSAEGPSTYEQYF.

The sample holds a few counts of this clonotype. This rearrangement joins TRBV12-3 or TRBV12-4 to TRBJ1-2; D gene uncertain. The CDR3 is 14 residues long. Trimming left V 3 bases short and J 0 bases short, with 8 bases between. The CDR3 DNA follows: TGTGCCAGCAGTTTGTCATCGACTAACTATGGCTACACCTTC. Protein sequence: CASSLSSTNYGYTF.

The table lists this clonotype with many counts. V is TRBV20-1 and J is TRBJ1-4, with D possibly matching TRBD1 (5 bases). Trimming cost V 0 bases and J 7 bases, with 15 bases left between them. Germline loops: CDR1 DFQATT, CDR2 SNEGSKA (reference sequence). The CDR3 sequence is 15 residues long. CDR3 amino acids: CSARDQAGRGEKLFF. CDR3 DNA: TGCAGTGCTAGAGATCAGGCCGGGAGGGGTGAAAAACTGTTTTTT.

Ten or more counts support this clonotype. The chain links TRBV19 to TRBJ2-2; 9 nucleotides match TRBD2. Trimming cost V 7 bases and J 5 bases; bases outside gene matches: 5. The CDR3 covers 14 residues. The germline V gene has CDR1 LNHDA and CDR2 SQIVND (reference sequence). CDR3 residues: CASIPTSGTGELFF. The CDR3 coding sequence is TGTGCCAGTATCCCCACTAGCGGGACCGGGGAGCTGTTTTTT.

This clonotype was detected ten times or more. The CDR3 spells CASSLNRDNEQFF. CDR3 nucleotides: TGTGCCAGCAGCTTAAACAGGGACAATGAGCAGTTCTTC. The J gene is TRBJ2-1, the V gene TRBV7-2; the D gene is possibly TRBD1 (6 bases). Germline loops: CDR1 SGHTA, CDR2 FQGNSA. The CDR3 loop spans 13 amino acids. V lost 2 bases and J lost 5, with 7 bases in between.